This T cell receptor (beta chain) was recovered during a study of cytomegalovirus exposure and HLA in healthy donors. Study details: Across around 400 genotyped donors, around 80% landed in the Caucasian-associated ancestry cluster. Notes on the study in general: Excluded: some indistinguishable V segments such as TRBV6-2 and TRBV6-3. An analysis that came later showed most CMV-associated TCR beta chains appearing HLA-restricted.

Germline CDR1 reads MDHEN; CDR2 reads SYDVKM. The CDR3 runs 15 residues. Comment on this clone: Its antigen is undetermined.

Vbeta (60) and Jbeta (13) primers were used in the PCR. Only in-frame clones appear in the TCRdb table, and some are missing; sequencing was by immunoSEQ multiplex PCR. The table shows about 110,000 clones, with 60% to 80% occurring only once. The receptor's source is a woman aged 35 to 49 in good health and CMV-seropositive. Sequenced: PBMCs. The genes are TRBV28 and TRBJ2-5; TRBD1 aligns across 7 bases. TRBJ2-7 explains the end of the DNA better; the J call may be wrong. The CDR3: CASSPQDRAPHEQYF. The CDR3, as DNA: TGTGCCAGCAGCCCTCAAGACAGGGCCCCCCACGAGCAGTACTTC.